These 30 T cell receptor beta chains originate from one sample sequenced in a study of OX40 agonist ivuxolimab in advanced cancers. Sequencing used immunoSEQ multiplex PCR; TCRdb keeps in-frame clones, though not all of them. This repertoire shows roughly 97,000 clones, roughly nine tenths found once; its top ten account for approximately 5.7%. The material was CD4+ or CD8+ T cells sorted from blood, obtained in a trial of the OX40 agonist ivuxolimab. The receptor source for this set is an adult with an advanced solid tumor such as melanoma, head and neck, liver or kidney cancer.

This clone was found a few times. The chain carries TRBV5-1 and TRBJ1-1, with TRBD1 matching 7 bases. This CDR3 is built from 12 residues. V dropped 4 bases and J dropped 7; count of bases not matched to a gene: 4. CDR1 and CDR2 from the germline V gene are SGHRS and YFSETQ. CDR3 region: CASSMGQHEAFF. DNA for the CDR3: TGCGCCAGCAGCATGGGACAGCATGAAGCTTTCTTT.

In this sample, this clone turned up many times. The chain recombines TRBV29-1 with TRBJ1-1; weak D call: TRBD1 (6 bases). CDR1 is SQVTM, CDR2 ANQGSEA, per germline. The germline V and J ends were trimmed by 0 bases and 0 bases, with 8 bases remaining between them. The CDR3 has 14 residues. Written as DNA, the CDR3 is TGCAGCGTTGAAGACCAGGGGTTGAACACTGAAGCTTTCTTT. This gives the protein CSVEDQGLNTEAFF.

The V call is TRBV30, the J call TRBJ1-1; D perhaps matches TRBD1 (5 bases). The CDR3 sequence is 13 residues long. Germline assignment: CDR1 GTSNPN and CDR2 SVGIG (reference sequence). V was clipped by 8 bases and J by 0 bases, with 13 bases between them. The CDR3 protein is CALWTRVNTEAFF. The CDR3 DNA follows: TGTGCCCTTTGGACACGGGTGAACACTGAAGCTTTCTTT.

V usage is TRBV5-6 and J usage is TRBJ2-3; D gene unclear. Per the germline V gene, CDR1 is SGHDT and CDR2 is YYEEEE. V lost 4 bases, J lost 0 bases, and 9 bases lay in between. The CDR3 has 14 residues. The CDR3 is CASSLGASTDTQYF. DNA of the CDR3: TGTGCCAGCAGCCTAGGAGCTAGCACAGATACGCAGTATTTT.

The DNA for the CDR3 is TGTGCCAGTGGACGGAATCAGCCCCAGCATTTT. Its translation: CASGRNQPQHF. This chain uses TRBV19 with TRBJ1-5; D not resolved. V lost 8 bases and J 4 bases, leaving 6 bases between the germline ends. Germline V gene lookup returns CDR1 LNHDA and CDR2 SQIVND (reference sequence). CDR3 length: 11 amino acids.

CDR3 DNA: TGTGCCAGCTCGCCTACCCAGGCCGGGAACACCGGGGAGCTGTTTTTT. This sequence encodes CASSPTQAGNTGELFF. The chain joins TRBV18 to TRBJ2-2; D uncertain. The CDR3 totals 16 residues. With 6 bases removed from V and 1 base from J, the gap between germline ends came to 15 bases. CDR1 and CDR2 (germline): KGHSH, LQKENI.

The chain uses TRBV6-5 and TRBJ1-2, with TRBD1 matching 12 bases. Germline loops: CDR1 MNHEY, CDR2 SVGAGI. Trimming removed 0 bases from V and 8 bases from J; junction bases left unmatched: 4. CDR3 length equals 15 residues. The CDR3 bases are TGTGCCAGCAGTTACTCAGTGGGACAGGGGGCAGGCTACACCTTC. Translation: CASSYSVGQGAGYTF.

This rearrangement joins TRBV7-2 to TRBJ2-1, with TRBD2 as a possible D gene (5 bases). Germline CDR1 reads SGHTA; CDR2 reads FQGNSA. The length of the CDR3 is 14 residues. Trimming stripped 1 base from V and 12 bases from J, with 16 bases between. The CDR3 sequence: CASSLDAGVAGQFF. DNA of the CDR3: TGTGCCAGCAGCTTAGACGCCGGGGTTGCTGGGCAGTTCTTC.

The CDR3 loop is CSVVGNTEAFF. CDR3 coding DNA: TGCAGCGTTGTGGGGAACACTGAAGCTTTCTTT. The V and J genes are TRBV29-1 and TRBJ1-1; D not certain. V gave up 4 bases and J gave up 1 base, with 4 bases separating them. Germline loops: CDR1 SQVTM, CDR2 ANQGSEA. This CDR3 has 11 amino acids.

The chain uses TRBV19 and TRBJ2-3; the match to TRBD1 covers 11 bases. The V and J ends lost 7 bases and 3 bases, in that order; junction bases with no gene match: 12. The CDR3 is 17 amino acids. CDR1 is LNHDA, CDR2 SQIVND, per germline (reference sequence). The CDR3 sequence: CASKPWGQGEFTDTQYF. The CDR3 nucleotides read TGTGCCAGTAAGCCATGGGGACAGGGGGAATTTACAGATACGCAGTATTTT.

The chain has TRBV6-1 and TRBJ1-1; D perhaps matches TRBD1 (5 bases). Germline CDR1 is MNHNS and CDR2 is SASEGT. The germline V and J ends were trimmed by 2 bases and 5 bases, with 21 bases remaining between them. The CDR3 contains 17 residues. CDR3 protein: CASSERVSREVWTEAFF. The CDR3 DNA reads TGTGCCAGCAGTGAACGAGTGAGCAGGGAAGTTTGGACTGAAGCTTTCTTT.

The chain is built from TRBV5-5 and TRBJ1-2; D not resolved. The CDR3 length is 14 residues. The germline gives CDR1 SGHKS, CDR2 YYEKEE (reference sequence). V was pared by 2 bases and J by 1 base, with 9 bases between. The CDR3 spells CASSFDSRNYGYTF. The CDR3 nucleotides are TGTGCCAGCAGCTTTGATAGCCGTAACTATGGCTACACCTTC.

In its sample, this clone was seen a few times. The chain joins TRBV9 to TRBJ1-6; D unresolved. In germline, CDR1 is SGDLS, CDR2 YYNGEE. Trimming left V 3 bases short and J 6 bases short, with 7 bases between. This CDR3 region has 13 residues. CDR3 nucleotide sequence: TGTGCCAGCAGCGGTAATTCTAATTCACCCCTCCACTTT. Encoded protein: CASSGNSNSPLHF.

This chain uses TRBV5-1 with TRBJ1-1; D not resolved. V lost 4 bases to trimming and J lost 11 bases, with 15 bases between them. Germline assignment: CDR1 SGHRS and CDR2 YFSETQ. This CDR3 contains 12 residues. This CDR3 is CASSPGRLQAFF. For the CDR3, the DNA is TGCGCCAGCAGCCCTGGACGTCTTCAGGCTTTCTTT.

This chain connects TRBV27 to TRBJ2-3, with D uncertain. CDR1 MNHEY and CDR2 SMNVEV come from the germline V gene (reference sequence). The CDR3 extends over 13 amino acids. V lost 5 bases and J lost 0, with 6 bases in between. The CDR3 DNA follows: TGTGCCAGCAGTCCCCATAGCACAGATACGCAGTATTTT. Translating gives CASSPHSTDTQYF.

In its sample, this clone was seen a few times. The rearrangement uses TRBV27 and TRBJ2-1; 13 bases are a match to TRBD2. The CDR3 spans 15 residues. V lost 4 bases and J lost 10; bases outside the gene matches: 7. The germline V gene encodes CDR1 MNHEY and CDR2 SMNVEV (reference sequence). The CDR3 DNA is TGTGCCAGCAGTTCACTAGCGGGGGGGGCAGGCGAGCAGTTCTTC. Its translation: CASSSLAGGAGEQFF.

This chain joins TRBV5-4 and TRBJ2-1; 13 bases align to TRBD2. V lost 0 bases and J lost 7; bases outside the gene matches: 7. This CDR3 spans 17 amino acids. Germline V lookup: CDR1 SGHNT, CDR2 YYREEE (reference sequence). CDR3 in DNA: TGTGCCAGCAGCTTGGCTTTACTAGCGGGGGGGCCTAATGAGCAGTTCTTC. The encoded protein is CASSLALLAGGPNEQFF.

CDR3 protein: CASSPEGGETQYF. The DNA of the CDR3 is TGTGCCAGCTCACCGGAGGGGGGAGAGACCCAGTACTTC. The gene calls are TRBV18 and TRBJ2-5; perhaps D is TRBD1 or TRBD2 (6 bases each). V dropped 3 bases and J dropped 4 bases, with 9 bases sitting between them. Germline V gene data show CDR1 as KGHSH and CDR2 as LQKENI. This CDR3 has 13 amino acids.

The chain carries TRBV6-6 and TRBJ2-1; possible D gene TRBD2, 6 bases. Per germline, CDR1 MNHNY and CDR2 SVGAGI (reference sequence). This CDR3 region has 16 residues. V was clipped by 2 bases and J by 4 bases, with 15 bases between them. CDR3 in DNA: TGTGCCAGCAGTTACCCGGGGGAGGCTCATTACAATGAGCAGTTCTTC. Translated: CASSYPGEAHYNEQFF.

This clone was counted a few times. CDR3 amino acids: CASSVSGAGSTYNEQFF. The CDR3 DNA reads as TGTGCCAGCAGTGTTAGTGGGGCAGGTTCCACCTACAATGAGCAGTTCTTC. This chain joins TRBV6-1 and TRBJ2-1; TRBD1 might be the D (5 bases). The CDR3 is 17 residues long. The V gene's germline CDR1 is MNHNS and CDR2 SASEGT. Trimming stripped 4 bases from V and 2 bases from J, with 18 bases between.

The rearrangement joins TRBV7-2 to TRBJ2-7, with a weak D call TRBD1 (6 bases). The V and J ends lost 4 bases and 5 bases respectively, with 18 bases between them. CDR3 length equals 15 residues. In germline, CDR1 is SGHTA, CDR2 FQGNSA. Here the CDR3 reads CASSSLDRLSHEQYF. The CDR3 DNA follows: TGTGCCAGCAGCTCCCTAGACAGGTTATCCCACGAGCAGTACTTC.

The V gene is TRBV10-1, the J gene TRBJ2-1; D gene unclear. Germline CDR1 WNHNN, CDR2 SYGVQD (reference sequence). V lost 6 bases and J 9 bases, leaving 18 bases between the germline ends. This CDR3 has 14 residues. CDR3 nucleotides: TGCGCCAGCAGCCTCGATTCCCGAACCCCTGAGCAGTTCTTC. Translated: CASSLDSRTPEQFF.

This clone has just one count. The chain is built from TRBV11-3 and TRBJ2-7; D is unclear. Germline CDR1 reads SGHNT; CDR2 reads YENEEA. The CDR3 consists of 15 residues. The V end was cut by 5 bases, the J end by 3 bases, with 17 bases between. The CDR3 DNA reads TGTGCCAGCAGCCCACAGACCGAATCGGTCTACGAGCAGTACTTC. Translating gives CASSPQTESVYEQYF.

The V call is TRBV6-1, the J call TRBJ2-3; perhaps D is TRBD1 or TRBD2 (5 bases each). This CDR3 contains 14 residues. In germline, CDR1 is MNHNS, CDR2 SASEGT. V gave up 6 bases and J gave up 6 bases, with 16 bases separating them. CDR3 loop: CASRPGRTWDTQYF. The CDR3 DNA reads TGTGCCAGCAGACCGGGACGGACCTGGGATACGCAGTATTTT.

The rearrangement joins TRBV11-3 to TRBJ2-7; TRBD2 matches 7 bases. CDR3 length equals 15 residues. Germline assignment: CDR1 SGHNT and CDR2 YENEEA. V dropped 4 bases and J dropped 3; count of bases not matched to a gene: 9. The CDR3 reads CASSSNAGVNYEQYF. CDR3 nucleotides: TGTGCCAGCAGCTCGAACGCGGGAGTAAACTACGAGCAGTACTTC.

This chain uses TRBV11-2 with TRBJ1-3, with 8 bases that match TRBD1. This CDR3 contains 17 residues. From germline, CDR1 is SGHAT and CDR2 FQNNGV. The V and J ends lost 5 bases and 4 bases, in that order; junction bases with no gene match: 13. CDR3 in amino acids: CASSTRLDRGMGNTIYF. The CDR3 nucleotides are TGTGCCAGCAGCACGAGACTTGACAGGGGAATGGGAAACACCATATATTTT.

As DNA, the CDR3 is TGTGCCAGCTCACCACCAAGAGGTTTCCAAGAGACCCAGTACTTC. It is translated as CASSPPRGFQETQYF. The V and J genes are TRBV18 and TRBJ2-5; D not resolved. The V end was cut by 0 bases, the J end by 1 base, with 9 bases between. In germline, CDR1 is KGHSH, CDR2 LQKENI. This CDR3 region has 15 residues.

This chain joins TRBV7-9 and TRBJ2-1, with 7 bases identical to TRBD2. The germline CDR1 and CDR2 sequences are SEHNR and FQNEAQ (reference sequence). The junction had 6 bases not matched to a gene; V was cut back by 8 bases and J by 8 bases. The CDR3 covers 12 residues. Here the CDR3 reads CASGRARDEQFF. In nucleotides, the CDR3 is TGTGCCAGCGGGAGGGCCAGGGATGAGCAGTTCTTC.

The V gene is TRBV7-2, the J gene TRBJ1-3; D is unclear. This CDR3 contains 14 residues. V lost 1 base to trimming and J lost 2 bases, with 6 bases between them. Germline V gives CDR1 SGHTA, CDR2 FQGNSA. The CDR3 is CASSLGAAGNTIYF. In nucleotides, the CDR3 is TGTGCCAGCAGCTTAGGGGCGGCTGGAAACACCATATATTTT.

The genes are TRBV19 and TRBJ2-4; 10 bases line up with TRBD2. This CDR3 spans 17 amino acids. The germline V gene has CDR1 LNHDA and CDR2 SQIVND (reference sequence). V gave up 4 bases and J gave up 5 bases; unmatched junction bases: 11. This CDR3 is CASSNRLAGVVQNIQYF. The CDR3 DNA sequence: TGTGCCAGTAGTAACCGGCTAGCGGGAGTGGTCCAAAACATTCAGTACTTC.